Sequencing of this T cell receptor (beta chain) was carried out in a study of cytomegalovirus exposure and HLA in healthy donors. Study-wide points: Other equally common chains were less clonally expanded than HLA-associated TCR beta chains, a later analysis showed. By HLA locus, TCR association rates varied in a later analysis, with DRB1 showing the most and HLA-C the fewest. In a later analysis, TCR beta V- and J-gene trimming was associated with a missense DCLRE1C variant.

PCR primers comprised 60 Vbeta and 13 Jbeta primers. Some clones are missing from TCRdb's copy, which holds only in-frame ones; the method was immunoSEQ multiplex PCR. The sample carries about 100,000 clones, roughly 88% recorded once. Healthy people donating bone marrow made up the donors. Note on this clone: Its antigen is unidentified.

CDR1 and CDR2 from the germline V gene are LNHNV and YYDKDF (reference sequence). Trimming shortened V by 0 bases and J by 1 base, and 12 bases separated the two germline ends. The length of the CDR3 is 16 residues. The specimen was PBMCs. This receptor was obtained from a woman younger than 30 in good health and CMV-seronegative. The chain links TRBV15 to TRBJ2-5; D might be TRBD2 (6 bases). The CDR3 DNA reads as TGTGCCACCAGCAGAGATCGCGGGACCTTCCAAGAGACCCAGTACTTC. It yields the protein CATSRDRGTFQETQYF.